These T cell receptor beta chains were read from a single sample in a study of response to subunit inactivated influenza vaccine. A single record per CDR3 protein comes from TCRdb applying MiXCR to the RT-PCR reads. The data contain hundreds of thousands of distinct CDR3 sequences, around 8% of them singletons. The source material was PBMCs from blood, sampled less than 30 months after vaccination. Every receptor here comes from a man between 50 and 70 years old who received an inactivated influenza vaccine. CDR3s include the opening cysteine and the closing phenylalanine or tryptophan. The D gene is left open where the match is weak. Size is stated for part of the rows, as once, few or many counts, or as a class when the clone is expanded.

CASSPTKDEQFF	TGTGCCAGCAGCCCGACCAAGGATGAGCAGTTCTTC	TRBV4-2	TRBJ2-1	.	few
CASSYVTDTQYF	TGTGCCAGCAGTTACGTCACAGATACGCAGTATTTT	TRBV6-6	TRBJ2-3	.	many
CASSLNPVGDSPLHF	TGCGCCAGCAGCCTGAATCCGGTTGGTGATTCACCCCTCCACTTT	TRBV4-3	TRBJ1-6	.	few
CSAVPAPLQETQYF	TGCAGTGCTGTCCCAGCACCCCTCCAAGAGACCCAGTACTTC	TRBV20-1	TRBJ2-5	.	.
CASSLLLGQGNTEAFF	TGTGCCAGCAGCTTACTACTAGGACAGGGGAACACTGAAGCTTTCTTT	TRBV11-2	TRBJ1-1	TRBD1	.
CASCGGVSNQPQHF	TGTGCCAGCTGTGGAGGGGTGAGCAATCAGCCCCAGCATTTT	TRBV5-5	TRBJ1-5	.	.
CASSPGGTLNNEQFF	TGTGCCAGCAGTCCCGGCGGGACTCTAAACAATGAGCAGTTCTTC	TRBV11-2	TRBJ2-1	.	few
CSATGGGYGYTF	TGCAGTGCTACGGGGGGCGGCTATGGCTACACCTTC	TRBV20-1	TRBJ1-2	.	.
CASRPSGGNEQFF	TGTGCCAGCAGACCTTCAGGGGGCAATGAGCAGTTCTTC	TRBV12-3/TRBV12-4	TRBJ2-1	TRBD1	.
CASSSLFPEGNYNEQFF	TGTGCCAGCAGCTCCCTCTTTCCGGAGGGAAACTACAATGAGCAGTTCTTC	TRBV27	TRBJ2-1	.	.
CSARDPSGGSSYNEQFF	TGCAGTGCTAGAGATCCTAGCGGGGGGAGCTCCTACAATGAGCAGTTCTTC	TRBV20-1	TRBJ2-1	TRBD2	few
CASSYSRSGEQYF	TGTGCCAGCAGTTACTCGAGGTCGGGCGAGCAGTACTTC	TRBV6-2/TRBV6-3	TRBJ2-7	.	few
CASSAGHNQPQHF	TGTGCCAGCAGTGCGGGGCACAATCAGCCCCAGCATTTT	TRBV6-1	TRBJ1-5	.	many
CATPSKAGPISGANVLTF	TGTGCCACCCCGTCAAAGGCAGGTCCTATCTCTGGGGCCAACGTCCTGACTTTC	TRBV12-3/TRBV12-4	TRBJ2-6	.	.
CASSEMRGPTKAFF	TGTGCCAGCAGTGAAATGAGGGGGCCCACTAAAGCTTTCTTT	TRBV2	TRBJ1-1	TRBD1	.
CSARPLSGSPLAEQFF	TGCAGTGCTAGACCCCTTAGCGGGAGTCCCCTCGCCGAGCAGTTCTTC	TRBV20-1	TRBJ2-1	TRBD2	.
CASRAGGIYEQYF	TGTGCCAGCAGGGCAGGGGGAATCTACGAGCAGTACTTC	TRBV11-2	TRBJ2-7	TRBD1	few
CASSEFPPRVVTQYF	TGTGCCAGCAGTGAATTCCCTCCCAGGGTTGTTACGCAGTATTTT	TRBV25-1	TRBJ2-3	.	.
CSARDNVFNYGYTF	TGCAGTGCTAGAGATAATGTCTTTAACTATGGCTACACCTTC	TRBV20-1	TRBJ1-2	.	few
CASSLGGGMGNEQFF	TGTGCCAGCAGCTTAGGCGGGGGGATGGGCAATGAGCAGTTCTTC	TRBV7-9	TRBJ2-1	TRBD2	.
CASSVVGPPGEQYF	TGTGCCAGCAGCGTAGTAGGCCCGCCGGGGGAGCAGTACTTC	TRBV9	TRBJ2-7	.	many
CASSFSGRNNGETQYF	TGTGCCAGCAGTTTTAGCGGGAGGAATAATGGAGAGACCCAGTACTTC	TRBV12-3/TRBV12-4	TRBJ2-5	TRBD2	few
CASRVGQGGSTEAFF	TGCGCCAGCAGGGTCGGACAGGGCGGTAGCACTGAAGCTTTCTTT	TRBV4-3	TRBJ1-1	TRBD1	many
CASSLFSGFDNEQFF	TGTGCCAGCAGCTTATTCTCAGGGTTCGACAATGAGCAGTTCTTC	TRBV7-9	TRBJ2-1	.	.
CASSFRQTGGTVAFF	TGTGCCAGCAGCTTCAGACAGACGGGGGGCACTGTAGCTTTCTTT	TRBV7-2	TRBJ1-1	.	.
CASRSTGGLSEKLFF	TGTGCCAGCAGATCGACAGGGGGCTTGAGTGAAAAACTGTTTTTT	TRBV7-2	TRBJ1-4	TRBD1	few
CASKPGGNEQYF	TGTGCCAGCAAGCCCGGGGGGAACGAGCAGTACTTC	TRBV27	TRBJ2-7	TRBD2	many
CSAGRGSGRTEQYF	TGCAGTGCTGGAAGGGGTAGCGGGAGAACCGAGCAGTACTTC	TRBV20-1	TRBJ2-7	TRBD2	few
CASSNTGSTDTQYF	TGCGCCAGCAGCAACACGGGGAGCACAGATACGCAGTATTTT	TRBV5-1	TRBJ2-3	.	many
CASSLDGRTYNSPLHF	TGCGCCAGCAGCCTGGACGGGCGGACTTATAATTCACCCCTCCACTTT	TRBV4-3	TRBJ1-6	.	.
CSARGLGGEKLFF	TGCAGTGCTAGAGGGTTGGGAGGAGAAAAACTGTTTTTT	TRBV20-1	TRBJ1-4	.	many
CASSYRLQETQYF	TGTGCCAGCAGTTATAGACTACAAGAGACCCAGTACTTC	TRBV6-2/TRBV6-3	TRBJ2-5	.	large
CSARDFSGNYGYTF	TGCAGTGCTAGAGATTTTTCAGGGAACTATGGCTACACCTTC	TRBV20-1	TRBJ1-2	.	many
CASSLGHGAGFSLHF	TGTGCCAGCAGCTTGGGCCACGGAGCGGGTTTTTCCCTCCACTTT	TRBV7-8	TRBJ1-6	.	.
CASSSAGQGNTEAFF	TGTGCCAGCAGTTCAGCGGGACAGGGGAACACTGAAGCTTTCTTT	TRBV27	TRBJ1-1	TRBD1	few
CASSETGLLPYEQYF	TGTGCCAGCAGCGAGACAGGGCTACTCCCCTACGAGCAGTACTTC	TRBV6-1	TRBJ2-7	TRBD1	many
CASSLGSVNEKLFF	TGTGCCAGCAGCTTAGGATCCGTGAATGAAAAACTGTTTTTT	TRBV7-2	TRBJ1-4	.	few
CASSYRQYNEQFF	TGTGCCAGCAGCTACAGACAGTACAATGAGCAGTTCTTC	TRBV12-3/TRBV12-4	TRBJ2-1	.	many
CASSPRLKRNYEQYF	TGTGCCAGCAGTCCCAGACTCAAACGGAACTACGAGCAGTACTTC	TRBV28	TRBJ2-7	.	.
CASSPGLADQETQYF	TGTGCCAGCAGTCCCGGACTAGCGGACCAAGAGACCCAGTACTTC	TRBV6-2/TRBV6-3	TRBJ2-5	TRBD2	.
CSAAATGLAYEQYF	TGCAGTGCTGCCGCTACGGGGCTCGCCTACGAGCAGTACTTC	TRBV20-1	TRBJ2-7	.	many
CAISEPGTDTQYF	TGTGCCATCAGTGAGCCCGGCACAGATACGCAGTATTTT	TRBV10-3	TRBJ2-3	.	.
CASSAPTRAARPQHF	TGTGCCAGCAGTGCCCCTACTAGGGCCGCACGGCCCCAGCATTTT	TRBV6-1	TRBJ1-5	.	many
CSASLTGGGYEQYF	TGCAGTGCTTCCCTTACAGGGGGAGGCTACGAGCAGTACTTC	TRBV20-1	TRBJ2-7	TRBD1	few
CSARVGPSSYNEQFF	TGCAGTGCTAGAGTCGGGCCAAGCTCCTACAATGAGCAGTTCTTC	TRBV20-1	TRBJ2-1	.	.
CASFAEFTQYF	TGTGCCAGCTTTGCGGAATTTACGCAGTATTTT	TRBV6-1	TRBJ2-3	.	few
CASSPLAGGTYNEQFF	TGTGCCAGCAGTCCCTTAGCGGGGGGAACCTACAATGAGCAGTTCTTC	TRBV6-1	TRBJ2-1	TRBD2	.
CATGTAGQGIGTGELFF	TGCGCCACCGGCACCGCGGGACAGGGGATAGGCACCGGGGAGCTGTTTTTT	TRBV5-1	TRBJ2-2	TRBD1	.
CSARDANGYTF	TGCAGTGCTAGGGACGCGAATGGCTACACCTTC	TRBV20-1	TRBJ1-2	.	.
CASSQSGLQETQYF	TGCGCCAGCAGCCAGTCGGGGTTGCAAGAGACCCAGTACTTC	TRBV4-1	TRBJ2-5	.	many
CASSYSITRPNTGELFF	TGTGCCAGCAGTTACTCGATTACCAGACCGAACACCGGGGAGCTGTTTTTT	TRBV6-5	TRBJ2-2	.	many